This T cell receptor (beta chain) was profiled in a study of cytomegalovirus exposure and HLA in healthy donors. Broader study findings: In a later analysis, TCR association rates varied by HLA locus: DRB1 most, HLA-C fewest. TRBV6-2, TRBV6-3 and some other V segments were unresolvable in 87-base-pair reads.

Healthy bone marrow donors made up the cohort. PCR employed 60 Vbeta and 13 Jbeta primers. Clones were sequenced by immunoSEQ multiplex PCR, and TCRdb holds only the in-frame ones, with some missing. The repertoire holds 99,000 or so clones, with 79% as singletons. Points on this clone: As yet, its antigen is unknown.

CDR1 and CDR2 from the germline V gene are LGHNA and YNFKEQ. The CDR3 consists of 13 residues. After removal of 4 bases from V and 4 bases from J, the junction contained 4 bases not matched to a gene. Sequencing was carried out using PBMCs. This receptor was obtained from a male donor in good health and CMV-seropositive. The chain recombines TRBV4-2 with TRBJ2-7, with 7 bases that match TRBD1. CDR3 residues: CASSRTGLYEQYF. In nucleotides, the CDR3 is TGTGCCAGCAGCCGGACAGGCCTTTACGAGCAGTACTTC.